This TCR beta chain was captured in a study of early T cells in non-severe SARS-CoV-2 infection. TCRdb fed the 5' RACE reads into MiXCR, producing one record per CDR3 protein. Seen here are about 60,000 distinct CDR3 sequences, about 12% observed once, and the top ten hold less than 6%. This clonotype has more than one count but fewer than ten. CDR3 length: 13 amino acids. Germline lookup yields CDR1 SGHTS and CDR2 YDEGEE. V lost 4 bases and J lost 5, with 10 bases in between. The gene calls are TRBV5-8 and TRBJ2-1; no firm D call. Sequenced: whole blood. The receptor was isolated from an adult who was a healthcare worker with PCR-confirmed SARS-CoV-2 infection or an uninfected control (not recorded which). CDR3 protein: CASSLGPDNEQFF. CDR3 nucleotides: TGTGCCAGCAGCCTAGGCCCTGACAATGAGCAGTTCTTC.